Each of the 12 T cell receptor beta chains below was sequenced from the same sample in a study of Tregs in tolerant kidney transplant recipients. TCRdb's table, derived via immunoSEQ multiplex PCR, lists solely in-frame clones and lacks some. The sample includes around 78,000 clones, approximately 90% of them seen just once. Material: Tregs from blood, obtained before the transplant. Receptor source: a human donor who received a combined kidney and bone marrow transplant.

The gene calls are TRBV2 and TRBJ1-4; no definite D call. V dropped 6 bases and J dropped 8 bases, with 13 bases sitting between them. Looked up from germline, CDR1 is SNHLY and CDR2 is FYNNEI. The CDR3 loop spans 13 amino acids. CDR3 protein: CASSVALGEKLFF. The CDR3 region has the DNA TGTGCCAGCAGCGTGGCTCTGGGGGAAAAACTGTTTTTT.

The V and J genes are TRBV19 and TRBJ1-5; 7 nucleotides match TRBD1. The CDR3 extends over 17 amino acids. J was trimmed by 0 bases and V by 3 bases; bases with no gene match: 8. Germline-derived CDR1 and CDR2 are LNHDA and SQIVND (reference sequence). CDR3: CASSILGGAGSNQPQHF. The CDR3 bases are TGTGCCAGTAGTATTTTAGGGGGCGCAGGTAGCAATCAGCCCCAGCATTTT.

The CDR3 here is CASSRTGVDSRGQYF. As DNA, the CDR3 is TGTGCCAGCAGTAGGACAGGGGTAGACTCTCGGGGGCAGTACTTC. The rearrangement links TRBV2 to TRBJ2-7; 9 bases match TRBD1. V lost 5 bases to trimming and J lost 9 bases; unmatched junction nucleotides: 14. This CDR3 is built from 15 residues. Germline loops: CDR1 SNHLY, CDR2 FYNNEI.

The chain couples TRBV6-1 to TRBJ1-2; 12 bases line up with TRBD1. The CDR3 is 14 amino acids. The V and J ends lost 6 bases and 8 bases, in that order; junction bases with no gene match: 7. Germline CDR1 and CDR2: MNHNS and SASEGT. The CDR3 DNA is TGTGCCAGCAGCCGGGGACAGGGGGCTAGGGGCTACACCTTC. This translates into CASSRGQGARGYTF.

V gene TRBV6-5 combines with J gene TRBJ2-7; TRBD2 aligns across 13 bases. There are 14 residues in the CDR3. The trim removed 7 bases at V and 9 bases at J, leaving 9 bases unmatched. CDR1 and CDR2 (germline): MNHEY, SVGAGI. The CDR3 spells CASKGGLAGVRQYF. The DNA of the CDR3 is TGTGCCAGCAAGGGAGGACTAGCGGGAGTGAGGCAGTACTTC.

The V call is TRBV10-3, the J call TRBJ2-1; 13 nucleotides align to TRBD2. CDR3 length: 13 amino acids. Germline V CDR1 and CDR2: ENHRY, SYGVKD. V gave up 8 bases and J gave up 8 bases; unmatched junction bases: 3. The DNA for the CDR3 is TGTGCCATCGGACTAGCGGGAGCCGATGAGCAGTTCTTC. Its translation is CAIGLAGADEQFF.

The chain is built from TRBV5-1 and TRBJ2-5; D is perhaps TRBD2 (6 bases). Germline values: CDR1 SGHRS, CDR2 YFSETQ. The CDR3 has 13 residues. V lost 0 bases and J 5 bases, leaving 8 bases between the germline ends. The CDR3 sequence is CASSLGAGETQYF. The CDR3, as DNA: TGCGCCAGCAGCTTGGGGGCGGGGGAGACCCAGTACTTC.

The V gene is TRBV11-2, the J gene TRBJ2-7, with 7 bases lining up with TRBD2. The germline V gene encodes CDR1 SGHAT and CDR2 FQNNGV. V trimming: 1 base; J trimming: 4 bases; junction bases outside the gene matches: 7. The CDR3 has 15 amino acids. The CDR3 here is CASSLAGGRGYEQYF. The CDR3 DNA follows: TGTGCCAGCAGCTTAGCTGGCGGGAGAGGGTACGAGCAGTACTTC. Full variable domain (rest looked up from reference TRBV11-2 and TRBJ2-7): EAGVAQSPRYKIIEKRQSVAFWCNPISGHATLYWYQQILGQGPKLLIQFQNNGVVDDSQLPKDRFSAERLKGVDSTLKIQPAKLEDSAVYLCASSLAGGRGYEQYFGPGTRLTVT.

The chain has TRBV7-2 and TRBJ2-5; D not resolved. Trimming took 1 base from V and 1 from J, leaving 10 bases between them. Germline loops: CDR1 SGHTA, CDR2 FQGNSA. This CDR3 has 15 amino acids. DNA of the CDR3: TGTGCCAGCAGCTTAGGGTCAGCGTCCCAAGAGACCCAGTACTTC. Amino acids: CASSLGSASQETQYF.

CDR3 DNA sequence: TGTGCCAGCAGCTCGACAGGGGGTAGCAGCAATCAGCCCCAGCATTTT. This translates into CASSSTGGSSNQPQHF. The rearrangement joins TRBV7-2 to TRBJ1-5; TRBD1 matches at 9 bases. The CDR3 length is 16 residues. CDR1 SGHTA and CDR2 FQGNSA come from the germline V gene. The V gene end was trimmed by 4 bases and the J gene end by 1 base; junction bases not matched to a gene: 5.

The V call is TRBV6-5, the J call TRBJ2-7; D is unclear. The CDR3 has 15 residues. The germline V gene has CDR1 MNHEY and CDR2 SVGAGI. Trimming removed 2 bases from V and 1 base from J, with 12 bases in between. CDR3 loop: CASSYGAVSSYEQYF. The CDR3 DNA reads as TGTGCCAGCAGTTACGGCGCGGTTAGTTCCTACGAGCAGTACTTC.

CDR3 sequence reads: CASSLQGDWLETQYF. CDR3 nucleotides: TGTGCCAGCAGCCTTCAGGGGGACTGGTTGGAGACCCAGTACTTC. This chain connects TRBV7-3 to TRBJ2-5; possibly TRBD1 for D (7 bases). CDR3 length: 15 amino acids. The germline CDR1 and CDR2 sequences are SGHTA and FQGTGA. V lost 5 bases and J 5 bases, leaving 18 bases between the germline ends. Drawing the rest from reference TRBV7-3 and TRBJ2-5, the complete variable domain is GAGVSQTPSNKVTEKGKYVELRCDPISGHTALYWYRQSLGQGPEFLIYFQGTGAADDSGLPNDRFFAVRPEGSVSTLKIQRTERGDSAVYLCASSLQGDWLETQYFGPGTRLLVL.